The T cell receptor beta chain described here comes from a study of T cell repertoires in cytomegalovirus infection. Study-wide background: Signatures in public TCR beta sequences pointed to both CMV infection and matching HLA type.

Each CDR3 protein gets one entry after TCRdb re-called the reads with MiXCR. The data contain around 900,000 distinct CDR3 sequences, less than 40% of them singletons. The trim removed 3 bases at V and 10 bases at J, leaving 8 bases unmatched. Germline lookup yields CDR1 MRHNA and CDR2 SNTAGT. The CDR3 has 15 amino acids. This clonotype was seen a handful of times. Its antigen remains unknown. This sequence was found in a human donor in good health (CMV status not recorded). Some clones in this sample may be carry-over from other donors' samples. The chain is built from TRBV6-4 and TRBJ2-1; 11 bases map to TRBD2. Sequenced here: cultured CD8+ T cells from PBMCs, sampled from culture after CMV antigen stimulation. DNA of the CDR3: TGTGCCAGCAGTGAATTTAGCGGGGGGGCCGGGGAGCAGTTCTTC. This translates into CASSEFSGGAGEQFF.